The rows below give T cell receptor beta chains drawn from one sample of a study of vaccination and CD4 T cells after COVID-19. No antigen has been identified for these receptors. TCRdb passed the PCR reads through MiXCR, listing each CDR3 protein once. Of about 22,000 distinct CDR3 sequences listed, about half are singletons. The sample consisted of CD4+ T cells from blood, cultured in vitro. The receptors here all came from a human donor who had recovered from COVID-19. Each CDR3 is given with its conserved first and last residue. D genes are given only for firm matches. Only some rows state a clone size, as once, few, many or a class for expanded clones.

V gene	D gene	clone size	J gene	CDR3 protein	CDR3 DNA
TRBV19	.	few	TRBJ1-5	CASSTSPGHGQPQHF	TGTGCCAGTAGTACCTCGCCAGGGCACGGTCAGCCCCAGCATTTT
TRBV5-1	.	.	TRBJ1-1	CASSLVEGDTEAFF	TGCGCCAGCAGCTTGGTGGAAGGGGACACTGAAGCTTTCTTT
TRBV6-2/TRBV6-3	TRBD1	.	TRBJ1-1	CASSYPTGQAGRDTEAFF	TGTGCCAGCAGTTACCCGACAGGGCAGGCCGGGAGAGACACTGAAGCTTTCTTT
TRBV20-1	.	.	TRBJ1-2	CSASPASNYGYTF	TGCAGTGCTAGTCCTGCTTCTAACTATGGCTACACCTTC
TRBV11-2	.	few	TRBJ1-6	CASSPPLRPLHF	TGTGCCAGCAGCCCCCCCTTAAGGCCCCTCCACTTT
TRBV18	.	.	TRBJ1-2	CASSPSQVAEGYTF	TGTGCCAGCTCCCCCTCTCAAGTAGCGGAGGGCTACACCTTC
TRBV20-1	TRBD2	.	TRBJ2-1	CSARTPGLVKEQFF	TGCAGTGCTAGGACCCCGGGACTAGTTAAAGAGCAGTTCTTC
TRBV7-9	.	.	TRBJ1-3	CASSFGEGNTIYF	TGTGCCAGCAGCTTCGGGGAGGGAAACACCATATATTTT
TRBV6-5	.	few	TRBJ2-5	CASSYQTEGETQYF	TGTGCCAGCAGTTACCAGACTGAGGGAGAGACCCAGTACTTC
TRBV28	.	.	TRBJ1-2	CASSESGTKKGYTF	TGTGCCAGCAGTGAATCGGGAACAAAGAAGGGCTACACCTTC
TRBV19	.	.	TRBJ1-6	CATPRGGRTASPLHF	TGTGCCACCCCCCGTGGGGGAAGAACGGCTTCACCCCTCCACTTT
TRBV28	TRBD2	few	TRBJ2-1	CATIGLAGAGSYNEQFF	TGTGCCACCATCGGACTAGCGGGAGCGGGATCCTACAATGAGCAGTTCTTC
TRBV20-1	TRBD1	.	TRBJ2-2	CSAPGQGGTGELFF	TGCAGTGCTCCTGGACAGGGCGGCACCGGGGAGCTGTTTTTT
TRBV7-2	TRBD1	few	TRBJ1-1	CASSLTGAYTEAFF	TGTGCCAGCAGTCTAACAGGGGCCTACACTGAAGCTTTCTTT
TRBV2	.	few	TRBJ2-7	CASSTGPKGEQYF	TGTGCCAGCAGTACTGGCCCTAAGGGCGAGCAGTACTTC
TRBV7-8	.	few	TRBJ2-5	CASSRDIQETQYF	TGTGCCAGCAGCCGGGACATCCAAGAGACCCAGTACTTC
TRBV20-1	.	few	TRBJ1-5	CSASMKNQPQHF	TGCAGTGCCTCGATGAAGAATCAGCCCCAGCATTTT
TRBV6-1	.	.	TRBJ2-7	CASSTGPPSEQYF	TGTGCCAGCAGTACCGGTCCCCCGAGCGAGCAGTACTTC
TRBV5-1	TRBD1	.	TRBJ1-1	CASSSQTGVNTEAFF	TGCGCCAGCAGCTCGCAGACAGGGGTGAACACTGAAGCTTTCTTT
TRBV2	.	.	TRBJ1-6	CASSLDPGGNSPLHF	TGTGCCAGCAGTTTGGACCCGGGAGGAAATTCACCCCTCCACTTT
TRBV10-3	.	.	TRBJ2-3	CAISEYRPGDTQYF	TGTGCCATCAGTGAGTATCGGCCGGGAGATACGCAGTATTTT
TRBV11-2	TRBD1	.	TRBJ1-5	CASGSGGRGNQPQHF	TGTGCTAGTGGGTCAGGGGGAAGAGGCAATCAGCCCCAGCATTTT
TRBV19	.	.	TRBJ1-1	CASSIQRIGEAFF	TGTGCCAGTAGTATTCAGAGGATTGGTGAAGCTTTCTTT
TRBV6-5	TRBD1	few	TRBJ2-7	CASSSPGTGIYEQYF	TGTGCCAGCAGTTCCCCCGGGACAGGTATTTACGAGCAGTACTTC
TRBV7-2	.	.	TRBJ1-6	CASSKSNGLNNSPLHF	TGTGCCAGCAGCAAATCCAATGGACTGAATAATTCACCCCTCCACTTT
TRBV2	.	few	TRBJ2-4	CASSEEGIAKNIQYF	TGTGCCAGCAGTGAAGAGGGGATAGCCAAAAACATTCAGTACTTC
TRBV21-1	.	.	TRBJ1-5	CASSKGGTTSNQPQHF	TGTGCCAGCAGCAAAGGAGGAACAACTAGCAATCAGCCCCAGCATTTT
TRBV4-1	.	.	TRBJ1-1	CASRGVWNTEAFF	TGCGCCAGCAGGGGAGTCTGGAACACTGAAGCTTTCTTT